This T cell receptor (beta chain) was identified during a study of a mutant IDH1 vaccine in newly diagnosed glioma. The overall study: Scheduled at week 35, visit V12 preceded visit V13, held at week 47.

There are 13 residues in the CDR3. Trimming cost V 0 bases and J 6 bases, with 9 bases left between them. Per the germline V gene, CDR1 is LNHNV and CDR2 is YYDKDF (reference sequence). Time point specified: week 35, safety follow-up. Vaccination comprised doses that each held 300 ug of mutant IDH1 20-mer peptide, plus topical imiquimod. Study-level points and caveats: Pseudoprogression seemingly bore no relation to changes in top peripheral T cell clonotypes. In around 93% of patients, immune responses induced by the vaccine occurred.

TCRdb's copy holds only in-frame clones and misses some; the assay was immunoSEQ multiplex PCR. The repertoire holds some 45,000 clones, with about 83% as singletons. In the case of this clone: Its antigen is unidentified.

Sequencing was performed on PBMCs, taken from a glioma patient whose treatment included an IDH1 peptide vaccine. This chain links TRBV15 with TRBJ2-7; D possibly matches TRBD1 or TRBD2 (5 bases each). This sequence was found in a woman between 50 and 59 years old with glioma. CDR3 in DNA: TGTGCCACCAGCAGAGACCGGGGCCGCGAGCAGTACTTC. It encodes CATSRDRGREQYF. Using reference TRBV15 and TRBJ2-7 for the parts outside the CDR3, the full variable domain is DAMVIQNPRYQVTQFGKPVTLSCSQTLNHNVMYWYQQKSSQAPKLLFHYYDKDFNNEADTPDNFQSRRPNTSFCFLDIRSPGLGDTAMYLCATSRDRGREQYFGPGTRLTVT.